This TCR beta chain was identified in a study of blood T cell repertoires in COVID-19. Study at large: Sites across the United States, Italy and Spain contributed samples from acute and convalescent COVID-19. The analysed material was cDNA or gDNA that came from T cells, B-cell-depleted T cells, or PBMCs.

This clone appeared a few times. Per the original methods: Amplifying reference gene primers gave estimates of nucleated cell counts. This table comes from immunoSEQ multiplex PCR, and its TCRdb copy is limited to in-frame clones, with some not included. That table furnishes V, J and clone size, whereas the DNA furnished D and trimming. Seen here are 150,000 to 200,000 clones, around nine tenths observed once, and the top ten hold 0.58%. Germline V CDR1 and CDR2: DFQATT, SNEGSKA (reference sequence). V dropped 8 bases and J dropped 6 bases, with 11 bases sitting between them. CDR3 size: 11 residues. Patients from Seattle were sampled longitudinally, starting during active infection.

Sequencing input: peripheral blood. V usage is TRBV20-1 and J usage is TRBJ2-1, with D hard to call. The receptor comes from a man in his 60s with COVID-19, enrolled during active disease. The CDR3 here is CSPDQVNEQFF. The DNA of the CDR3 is TGCAGTCCGGATCAGGTCAATGAGCAGTTCTTC.